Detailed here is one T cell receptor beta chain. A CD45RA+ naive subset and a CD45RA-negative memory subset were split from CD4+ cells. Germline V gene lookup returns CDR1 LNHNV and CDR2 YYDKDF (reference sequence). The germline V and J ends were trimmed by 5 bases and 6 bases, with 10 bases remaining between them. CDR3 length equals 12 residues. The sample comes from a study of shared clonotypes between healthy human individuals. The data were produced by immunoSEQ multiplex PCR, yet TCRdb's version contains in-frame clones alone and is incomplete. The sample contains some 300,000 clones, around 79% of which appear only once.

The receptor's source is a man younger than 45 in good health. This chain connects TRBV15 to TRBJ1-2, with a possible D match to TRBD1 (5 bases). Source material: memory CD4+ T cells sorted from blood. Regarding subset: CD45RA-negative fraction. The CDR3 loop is CATSRDLDGYTF. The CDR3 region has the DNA TGTGCCACCAGCCGGGACCTGGATGGCTACACCTTC.